This T cell receptor beta chain was recorded in a study of control samples from healthy donors and cancer patients. Clones were read by immunoSEQ multiplex PCR, and TCRdb kept only the in-frame ones, dropping some. The table lists around 250,000 clones, roughly 80% of them singletons. Germline CDR1 reads DFQATT; CDR2 reads SNEGSKA (reference sequence). This CDR3 comprises 14 residues. Deletions cut 3 bases from V and 3 bases from J, with 15 bases between. V usage is TRBV20-1 and J usage is TRBJ2-7, with D tentatively TRBD2 (6 bases). This sequence was found in a woman aged 55-70 years with lung cancer. Input material: PBMCs. CDR3 loop: CSASRRAGNYEQYF. The CDR3 DNA is TGCAGTGCTAGTCGGCGTGCGGGGAACTACGAGCAGTACTTC.